This T cell receptor (beta chain) was recorded in a study of T cell responses to AZD1222 COVID-19 vaccine. Overall study results and limits: Mapped onto spike, vaccine-associated CD4 TCRs spanned it and were dominant at 160-218 and 743-854. Regions left unmutated in variants are reportedly the target of nearly half of spike-specific TCRs. In all cases, repertoires were sampled only after the peak T cell response. White British people made up most donors, females outnumbered males, and clonal diversity was possibly underestimated.

Profiling relied on immunoSEQ multiplex PCR, and the TCRdb table lists in-frame clones only, not all of them. The table records about 120,000 clones, about 89% of them present only once. This clone has only one observation. Its antigen is undetermined. This CDR3 has 13 residues. The germline V gene encodes CDR1 SGDLS and CDR2 YYNGEE. V was cut by 10 bases and J by 2 bases, with 14 bases left in between. This sequence originates from an adult in good health. This sample comprised peripheral blood, obtained on day 0 of AZD1222 vaccination. The chain has TRBV9 and TRBJ2-3, with a tentative D call TRBD2 (5 bases). As DNA, the CDR3 is TGTGCCTCATCGAGGGAGTCCACAGATACGCAGTATTTT. This encodes CASSRESTDTQYF.